The clone carrying this TCR beta chain has ten or more counts. Its antigen is still unknown. Germline V gives CDR1 SGHRS, CDR2 YFSETQ. Trimming cost V 2 bases and J 3 bases; bases outside gene matches: 7. This CDR3 comprises 16 residues. The data stem from a study of T cells after yellow fever vaccination. The wider study: Preparing low-cell-number fractions relied on SMART-Seq v4 Ultra Low Input.

Study-level results: At 96% for CD4 and just over 85% for CD8, most primary-vaccination clones showed up again after the booster. Clonotypes found in both CD4 and CD8 compartments made up a small share. It was a weaker secondary response, yet one that peaked faster, at day 5 versus 15.

TCRdb analysed the 5' RACE reads with MiXCR anew, one entry per CDR3 protein. This sample yields some 320,000 distinct CDR3 sequences, of which 8.5% to 10% are seen a single time; roughly 18% belongs to the top ten. The source is a man aged 18 to 30 who received the YFV17D yellow fever vaccine. The chain recombines TRBV5-1 with TRBJ2-3, with TRBD2 identical over 9 bases. This specimen consisted of PBMCs, obtained on the day of the first yellow fever vaccination. The CDR3 loop is CASSLSGTSITDTQYF. As DNA, the CDR3 is TGCGCCAGCAGCTTATCCGGGACTAGCATAACAGATACGCAGTATTTT.